Sequencing of this TCR beta chain was carried out in a study of graft-versus-host responses after intestinal transplantation. As for the study in general: Anti-thymocyte globulin induction was given to all recipients, followed by tacrolimus and steroids for 2 to 3 years.

About this clone itself: Its matching antigen is unknown.

The CDR3 is 11 amino acids. Germline loops: CDR1 SGHAT, CDR2 FQNNGV. Trimming took off 4 bases at V and 3 bases at J, with 4 bases between the two ends. Sequencing used immunoSEQ multiplex PCR; TCRdb keeps in-frame clones, though not all of them. The sample contains about 13,000 clones, around 70% of which appear only once. Intraepithelial plus lamina propria lymphocytes were released by processing graft tissue. Points from the study as a whole: Present in recipient marrow, GvH clones included some that appeared first in ileum or blood.

This clonotype originated in a human patient who received an intestinal transplant, so some T cells may come from the graft donor. This chain links TRBV11-2 with TRBJ2-7; D ambiguous. This specimen was ileum tissue, taken 16 days after intestinal transplant. CDR3 bases: TGTGCCAGCAGCTCCTTCTACGAGCAGTACTTC. It codes for CASSSFYEQYF. Variable domain in full (rest from reference TRBV11-2 and TRBJ2-7): EAGVAQSPRYKIIEKRQSVAFWCNPISGHATLYWYQQILGQGPKLLIQFQNNGVVDDSQLPKDRFSAERLKGVDSTLKIQPAKLEDSAVYLCASSSFYEQYFGPGTRLTVT.